This passage covers 15 T cell receptor beta chains from one sample sequenced in a study of cytomegalovirus exposure and HLA in healthy donors. A multiplex PCR was run with 60 Vbeta primers and 13 Jbeta primers. Assay used: immunoSEQ multiplex PCR; TCRdb lists only in-frame clones, some missing. The sample lists around 120,000 clones, roughly four fifths occurring once. Sample: PBMCs. These TCRs come from a male donor in good health and CMV-seropositive.

The chain joins TRBV7-8 to TRBJ1-2; D is perhaps TRBD1 (5 bases). CDR1 is SGHVS, CDR2 FQNEAQ, per germline. The CDR3 extends over 15 amino acids. V lost 3 bases and J 4 bases, leaving 15 bases between the germline ends. CDR3: CASSFSRMGGYGYTF. In DNA, the CDR3 is TGTGCCAGCAGCTTTTCGAGGATGGGGGGCTATGGCTACACCTTC.

In its sample, this clone was seen a few times. This chain uses TRBV5-8 with TRBJ2-7; TRBD1 might be the D (5 bases). The ends were cut back, 0 bases at V and 5 bases at J, with 6 bases in the middle. Germline V gene sequence: CDR1 SGHTS, CDR2 YDEGEE. The CDR3 is 12 amino acids. CDR3: CASSLVGDEQYF. CDR3 in DNA: TGTGCCAGCAGCTTGGTAGGGGACGAGCAGTACTTC.

The chain carries TRBV9 and TRBJ2-7; D is perhaps TRBD1 (6 bases). The V gene lost 0 bases and the J gene lost 3 bases, with 10 bases spanning the gap. Germline loops: CDR1 SGDLS, CDR2 YYNGEE. The CDR3 extends over 14 amino acids. The CDR3 reads CASSVGGQVYEQYF. For the CDR3, the DNA is TGTGCCAGCAGCGTAGGGGGACAAGTCTACGAGCAGTACTTC.

The chain combines TRBV11-2 with TRBJ2-3; D is possibly TRBD2 (5 bases). The CDR3 covers 14 residues. Germline assignment: CDR1 SGHAT and CDR2 FQNNGV. V was pared by 7 bases and J by 0 bases, with 11 bases between. For the CDR3, the DNA is TGTGCCAGCAAAATCCGGGGAAGCACAGATACGCAGTATTTT. This codes for CASKIRGSTDTQYF.

The rearrangement uses TRBV18 and TRBJ2-2; no reliable D call. Germline V gene sequence: CDR1 KGHSH, CDR2 LQKENI. This CDR3 is 14 amino acids long. With 3 bases removed from V and 0 bases from J, the gap between germline ends came to 5 bases. The CDR3 DNA is TGTGCCAGCTCACCGGCCGCGAACACCGGGGAGCTGTTTTTT. As protein: CASSPAANTGELFF.

This chain uses TRBV28 with TRBJ2-1; 10 bases fit TRBD2. This CDR3 has 16 residues. CDR1 and CDR2 (germline): MDHEN, SYDVKM. V lost 5 bases to trimming and J lost 12 bases; unmatched junction nucleotides: 16. CDR3 nucleotides: TGTGCCAGCAGTGCCGGACTAGCGGCCTTGGAAAAGGCGCAGTTCTTC. Protein product: CASSAGLAALEKAQFF.

This clone has only one observation. V usage is TRBV6-6 and J usage is TRBJ1-2; D is perhaps TRBD1 (5 bases). The CDR3 loop spans 16 amino acids. V was cut by 6 bases and J by 4 bases, with 21 bases left in between. The V gene's germline CDR1 is MNHNY and CDR2 SVGAGI (reference sequence). CDR3 DNA sequence: TGTGCCAGCAGCTCTGCCGGGACTTTCGGAGGCTATGGCTACACCTTC. Amino acid sequence: CASSSAGTFGGYGYTF.

This sequence joins TRBV7-8 and TRBJ2-1; tentatively, D is TRBD2 (5 bases). The germline V gene has CDR1 SGHVS and CDR2 FQNEAQ. Trimming took off 2 bases at V and 6 bases at J, with 8 bases between the two ends. The CDR3 covers 13 residues. CDR3 loop: CASSLSSVNEQFF. The CDR3 DNA sequence: TGTGCCAGCAGCTTAAGTAGCGTCAATGAGCAGTTCTTC.

The chain has TRBV28 and TRBJ2-5; D perhaps matches TRBD2 (6 bases). Trimming pared 4 bases from V and 0 bases from J, leaving 12 bases between. The CDR3 contains 15 residues. Germline loops: CDR1 MDHEN, CDR2 SYDVKM. The CDR3 sequence is CASSWHSGNQETQYF. The CDR3 coding sequence is TGTGCCAGCAGTTGGCATAGCGGCAACCAAGAGACCCAGTACTTC.

The V gene is TRBV2, the J gene TRBJ1-2; no reliable D call. Germline V gene sequence: CDR1 SNHLY, CDR2 FYNNEI. This CDR3 comprises 12 residues. Trimming removed 4 bases at V and 2 bases at J, with 5 bases between. This chain's CDR3 is CASSVENYGYTF. The CDR3 DNA reads as TGTGCCAGCAGTGTAGAGAACTATGGCTACACCTTC.

The chain links TRBV5-1 to TRBJ1-4; TRBD1 matches at 8 bases. Unmatched junction bases numbered 12, after V lost 1 base and J lost 7 bases. Germline-derived CDR1 and CDR2 are SGHRS and YFSETQ. The CDR3 has 17 amino acids. The CDR3 is CASSLSGQEWVGEKLFF. CDR3 coding DNA: TGCGCCAGCAGCTTGTCGGGACAGGAATGGGTTGGTGAAAAACTGTTTTTT.

The chain is built from TRBV4-1 and TRBJ2-7; TRBD2 might be the D (6 bases). V gave up 3 bases and J gave up 0 bases, with 21 bases separating them. The V gene's germline CDR1 is MGHRA and CDR2 YSYEKL. The CDR3 runs 18 residues. CDR3 residues: CASSHEELTLADSYEQYF. DNA for the CDR3: TGCGCCAGCAGCCACGAAGAACTCACTTTAGCGGACTCCTACGAGCAGTACTTC.

V and J are TRBV30 and TRBJ2-1; D gene uncertain. There are 12 residues in the CDR3. The germline V gene has CDR1 GTSNPN and CDR2 SVGIG (reference sequence). V dropped 5 bases and J dropped 10 bases, with 15 bases sitting between them. CDR3 sequence reads: CAWGIRHAEQFF. The CDR3 DNA is TGTGCCTGGGGAATCAGACACGCGGAGCAGTTCTTC.

The J gene is TRBJ2-5, the V gene TRBV11-2; possibly TRBD1 for D (6 bases). CDR1 and CDR2 from the germline V gene are SGHAT and FQNNGV. The CDR3 runs 15 residues. The germline V and J ends were trimmed by 5 bases and 2 bases, with 15 bases remaining between them. The CDR3 loop reads CASSPHQGPQETQYF. CDR3 in DNA: TGTGCCAGCAGCCCACATCAGGGGCCTCAAGAGACCCAGTACTTC.

This clone was detected a few times. V is TRBV19 and J is TRBJ1-1, with TRBD1 identical over 8 bases. Germline assignment: CDR1 LNHDA and CDR2 SQIVND (reference sequence). The CDR3 covers 16 residues. V dropped 3 bases and J dropped 4; count of bases not matched to a gene: 10. CDR3 bases: TGTGCCAGTAGTATCCTCCCCCGGACAGGGCCCACTGAAGCTTTCTTT. Its translation: CASSILPRTGPTEAFF.